This record looks at one T cell receptor beta chain sequence and its context. Its antigen specificity is not known. No much larger clone is present one base from it, and per-base qualities are unavailable. This sample is part of a study of T cell responses to AZD1222 COVID-19 vaccine (dated by TCRdb to the early 2020s). About the study as a whole: Because spike-specific TCR depth and breadth did not differ between the two schedules, AZD1222 recipients who got a second dose at roughly 4 weeks were pooled with those who got a second dose at roughly 12 weeks. TCR sequencing was performed for fewer than 250 trial participants, of whom 200 to 220 were given two doses of AZD1222 and around 25 were given two doses of MenACWY control vaccine. Trial participants were enrolled into age subgroups of 18-55, 56-69 and 70-plus years, which contained roughly 150, 30 and 60 TCR-sequenced participants, respectively.

The CDR3 regions of human TCRbeta chains were subjected to immunosequencing. The paper's data handling went like this. TCRs in the repertoires were compared against a reference library of SARS-CoV-2-specific TCRs that had been generated with the MIRA antigen-specificity platform. Breadth meant the fraction of unique TCRs that were SARS-CoV-2-associated, whereas depth meant the fraction of total T cells that were SARS-CoV-2-associated. Each spike-specific TCR was assigned to its reactive spike region and to a CD4 or CD8 class using the MIRA data. Log10-transformed breadth and depth values were compared by one-way ANOVA with Sidak's multiple comparisons tests. In its TCRdb copy, this immuneACCESS table keeps in-frame sequences only and misses some clones. Where compared with another copy, unresolved V genes explain less than half of these, and the others have no known cause. V and J calls and clone size are given by that table; D and trimming were obtained from the DNA. Here the sample has more than 60,000 clones; 80% to 90% occur a single time. The ten largest clones represent approximately 20% of the sample.

Explained via the paper, the time point label denotes: baseline before first vaccination. The vaccinee samples were drawn from two UK trials, COV001 and COV002, one of which was a single-blind randomized controlled phase 2/3 trial testing AZD1222 (ChAdOx1 nCoV-19) in healthy adults. Trial participant PBMC samples were collected at day 0 and day 28 after the second dose for TCRbeta chain sequencing. Summary of the overall study and its limitations: No day 14 peak-response samples were available, so repertoires were characterized only after the peak T cell response. Reportedly, almost half of the unique spike-specific TCRs recognized epitopes lying outside the regions that are mutated in the B.1.351 and B.1.1.7 variants. In the small 56-69-year group, the increase in depth fell short of significance, most likely because of low power. CD4 TCRs associated with the vaccine covered the entire spike protein, and the dominant responses were in regions 160-218 and 743-854. Participants were mostly white British, with more females than males. The authors suggested clonal diversity may have been underestimated. After two AZD1222 doses, both the breadth and the depth of spike-specific TCRs were significantly higher than at day 0 and than in MenACWY recipients. Conclusions about previously exposed vaccinees are limited, since just five or six AZD1222 recipients were seropositive for SARS-CoV-2 at baseline.

Deletion took 2 bases off V and 1 base off J, with a span of 15 bases between the germline ends. The CDR3 has 17 amino acids, counting the end cysteine and phenylalanine. Left in the record is the CDR3 DNA by itself, 51 bases read in frame from the first base. From the germline V gene (reference sequence), CDR1 is WNHNN and CDR2 is SYGVQD. Source: peripheral blood, taken on day 0 of AZD1222 vaccination. This chain joins TRBV10-1 to TRBJ1-5; TRBD1 is perhaps the D gene, given 5 matching bases. The sequence derives from an adult in good health. Here the CDR3 is given as CASSEGDGAWSNQPQHF. The base sequence is TGCGCCAGCAGTGAGGGGGACGGGGCCTGGAGCAATCAGCCCCAGCATTTT.